This T cell receptor beta chain was documented in a study of preoperative IRX-2 immunotherapy in early breast cancer. The CDR3 spans 13 residues. J gave up 5 bases and V 3 bases, and 4 bases lay outside the gene matches. Germline V lookup: CDR1 KGHSH, CDR2 LQKENI. Sequencing used immunoSEQ multiplex PCR; TCRdb keeps in-frame clones, though not all of them. Here the sample spans about 38,000 clones, 80% to 90% being singletons. Sample treatment: preoperative locoregional IRX-2 cytokine immunotherapy. This phase Ib study tested locoregional IRX-2 cytokine immunotherapy given before surgery. The sequence was collected from a human donor with breast cancer. This chain uses TRBV18 with TRBJ2-7, with 7 bases identical to TRBD1. The input for sequencing was lymph node tissue, taken after IRX-2 immunotherapy. The CDR3 DNA is TGTGCCAGCTCACCGGGGACAGAACACGAGCAGTACTTC. Residues: CASSPGTEHEQYF. Full variable domain (missing parts from reference TRBV18 and TRBJ2-7): NAGVMQNPRHLVRRRGQEARLRCSPMKGHSHVYWYRQLPEEGLKFMVYLQKENIIDESGMPKERFSAEFPKEGPSILRIQQVVRGDSAAYFCASSPGTEHEQYFGPGTRLTVT.